Following are 30 T cell receptor beta chains from one sample sequenced in a study of cytomegalovirus exposure and HLA in healthy donors. 13 Jbeta primers and 60 Vbeta primers were used for the PCR. This table comes from immunoSEQ multiplex PCR, and its TCRdb copy is limited to in-frame clones, with some not included. The sample carries 170,000 or so clones, 60% to 85% recorded once. Sequencing was performed on PBMCs. Receptors were obtained from a male donor in good health and CMV-seronegative.

The chain employs TRBV7-6 and TRBJ1-4, with 7 positions matching TRBD1. Germline values: CDR1 SGHVS, CDR2 FNYEAQ. This CDR3 spans 15 amino acids. Trimming removed 3 bases from V and 5 bases from J; junction bases left unmatched: 6. DNA for the CDR3: TGTGCCAGCAGCTTGGGGGACAGCGTCAATGAAAAACTGTTTTTT. Amino acids: CASSLGDSVNEKLFF. Filled out from reference TRBV7-6 and TRBJ1-4, the complete variable domain reads GAGVSQSPRYKVTKRGQDVALRCDPISGHVSLYWYRQALGQGPEFLTYFNYEAQQDKSGLPNDRFSAERPEGSISTLTIQRTEQRDSAMYRCASSLGDSVNEKLFFGSGTQLSVL.

The rearrangement uses TRBV27 and TRBJ1-1; D possibly corresponds to TRBD1 (6 bases). CDR1 and CDR2 from the germline V gene are MNHEY and SMNVEV (reference sequence). The V and J ends lost 6 bases and 3 bases respectively, with 17 bases between them. The CDR3 loop spans 15 amino acids. Written as DNA, the CDR3 is TGTGCCAGCAGCCCTTGGGCGGGGGCAGACACTGAAGCTTTCTTT. Its translation: CASSPWAGADTEAFF.

The chain employs TRBV28 and TRBJ1-5; tentatively, D is TRBD1 (6 bases). This CDR3 is 11 amino acids long. V was shortened by 5 bases and J by 16 bases, with 15 bases between the two germline ends. CDR1 is MDHEN and CDR2 is SYDVKM in the germline V gene. The CDR3 reads CASSMTGESHF. The CDR3 nucleotides read TGTGCCAGCAGTATGACAGGTGAATCACATTTT.

The gene calls are TRBV29-1 and TRBJ1-5; 10 bases match TRBD1. The CDR3 sequence is 14 residues long. Per germline, CDR1 SQVTM and CDR2 ANQGSEA. With V trimmed by 7 bases and J by 0 bases, 3 bases remained unmatched. The chain's CDR3 is CSAGTGASNQPQHF. The CDR3 DNA reads TGCAGCGCTGGGACAGGGGCTAGCAATCAGCCCCAGCATTTT.

This chain connects TRBV9 to TRBJ2-1, with 11 nucleotides matching TRBD2. The CDR3 length is 17 residues. V shed 0 bases and J 7 bases; nucleotides not matched to a gene: 9. The germline CDR1 and CDR2 sequences are SGDLS and YYNGEE. The CDR3 is CASSVDLSGGASNEQFF. The CDR3 coding sequence is TGTGCCAGCAGCGTAGATCTTAGCGGGGGGGCTTCGAATGAGCAGTTCTTC.

The J gene is TRBJ2-3, the V gene TRBV5-1; D unresolved. The germline V gene has CDR1 SGHRS and CDR2 YFSETQ. V was cut by 0 bases and J by 1 base, with 9 bases left in between. CDR3 size: 15 residues. The DNA of the CDR3 is TGCGCCAGCAGCTTGGTGGCCCAAGGCACAGATACGCAGTATTTT. It is translated as CASSLVAQGTDTQYF.

The J gene is TRBJ1-5, the V gene TRBV30; D possibly corresponds to TRBD1 (5 bases). The CDR3 is made up of 12 amino acids. The germline V gene has CDR1 GTSNPN and CDR2 SVGIG (reference sequence). Between the trimmed V and J ends, which lost 5 bases and 7 bases, there was a span of 12 bases. The CDR3 here is CAWGGAGQPQHF. DNA of the CDR3: TGTGCCTGGGGTGGGGCAGGCCAGCCCCAGCATTTT.

The genes are TRBV11-2 and TRBJ1-5; D unclear. The CDR3 spans 15 residues. The germline gives CDR1 SGHAT, CDR2 FQNNGV. Trimming stripped 0 bases from V and 0 bases from J, with 6 bases between. CDR3: CASSLDENSNQPQHF. The CDR3 DNA reads TGTGCCAGCAGCTTAGATGAGAATAGCAATCAGCCCCAGCATTTT.

The chain employs TRBV29-1 and TRBJ1-1, with D possibly matching TRBD1 (5 bases). Germline lookup yields CDR1 SQVTM and CDR2 ANQGSEA. V shed 6 bases and J shed 4 bases, with 18 bases lying between them. The CDR3 has 14 residues. DNA of the CDR3: TGCAGCGTGGGGGAGGGGACCCCTATCACTGAAGCTTTCTTT. Encoded protein: CSVGEGTPITEAFF.

V gene TRBV7-2 combines with J gene TRBJ2-7; D is ambiguous. V was pared by 5 bases and J by 6 bases, with 17 bases between. Germline V gives CDR1 SGHTA, CDR2 FQGNSA. CDR3 size: 14 residues. CDR3 DNA: TGTGCCAGCAGCGTTTCCCTTACTTCGAGCGAGCAGTACTTC. Translated, it gives CASSVSLTSSEQYF.

The chain carries TRBV9 and TRBJ2-7; tentative D call: TRBD1 (6 bases). Trimming took off 4 bases at V and 5 bases at J, with 16 bases between the two ends. CDR3 size: 14 residues. Germline CDR1 is SGDLS and CDR2 is YYNGEE. The CDR3 DNA reads TGTGCCAGCAGCCCCCAGGGGATCTTCAACGAGCAGTACTTC. It codes for CASSPQGIFNEQYF.

As to this clone: Different DNA sequences within this sample yield the same CDR3. The chain links TRBV27 to TRBJ1-5, with D possibly being TRBD1 (5 bases). Germline CDR1 and CDR2: MNHEY and SMNVEV (reference sequence). The V gene lost 2 bases and the J gene lost 5 bases, with 7 bases spanning the gap. The CDR3 runs 13 residues. CDR3 region: CASSLGGDQPQHF. CDR3 bases: TGTGCCAGCAGTTTAGGGGGGGATCAGCCCCAGCATTTT.

The chain links TRBV4-3 to TRBJ2-1; a possible D gene is TRBD2 (6 bases). V gave up 5 bases and J gave up 8 bases, with 13 bases separating them. The CDR3 is 13 amino acids. Germline V gene lookup returns CDR1 LGHNA and CDR2 YSLEER. CDR3 nucleotide sequence: TGCGCCAGCAGCTCGGGACTCTTCGATGAGCAGTTCTTC. Its translation is CASSSGLFDEQFF.

Of note for this clone: Germline and junction disagree at one end, which may indicate a read error. The rearrangement uses TRBV5-4 and TRBJ1-2; D gene unclear. The CDR3 length is 14 residues. CDR1 and CDR2 (germline): SGHNT, YYREEE (reference sequence). CDR3 DNA: TGTGCCAGCACCTTGATCGAGGCTAACTATGGCTACACCTTC. Translated, it gives CASTLIEANYGYTF.

The rearrangement joins TRBV6-6 to TRBJ2-3; 9 nucleotides agree with TRBD2. The length of the CDR3 is 14 residues. V was pared by 6 bases and J by 1 base, with 2 bases of the junction left unmatched. Germline CDR1 reads MNHNY; CDR2 reads SVGAGI (reference sequence). The CDR3 sequence: CASRLAGRTDTQYF. CDR3 DNA sequence: TGTGCCAGCAGGCTAGCGGGGCGCACAGATACGCAGTATTTT.

The chain carries TRBV10-3 and TRBJ2-1; perhaps TRBD2 as D (6 bases). The CDR3 extends over 17 amino acids. Germline CDR1 is ENHRY and CDR2 is SYGVKD. V lost 0 bases, J lost 0 bases, and 12 bases lay in between. The CDR3 loop reads CAISESGDSSSYNEQFF. CDR3 DNA sequence: TGTGCCATCAGTGAGTCGGGGGACTCAAGCTCCTACAATGAGCAGTTCTTC.

This sequence joins TRBV7-8 and TRBJ1-6; D remains unclear. There are 14 residues in the CDR3. Trimming removed 1 base at V and 10 bases at J, with 11 bases between. Germline V gene data show CDR1 as SGHVS and CDR2 as FQNEAQ. CDR3 loop: CASSLGSTSSPLHF. CDR3 DNA sequence: TGTGCCAGCAGCTTAGGGTCAACATCGTCACCCCTCCACTTT.

This clone was observed a handful of times. The chain joins TRBV7-2 to TRBJ2-7, with 12 bases identical to TRBD2. V was pared by 3 bases and J by 3 bases, with 12 bases of the junction left unmatched. Germline-derived CDR1 and CDR2 are SGHTA and FQGNSA. This CDR3 is built from 18 residues. CDR3 DNA sequence: TGTGCCAGCAGCTTTTCTAGCGGGGGGGCAACGACCCTCTACGAGCAGTACTTC. It translates to CASSFSSGGATTLYEQYF.

The chain couples TRBV18 to TRBJ1-2, with TRBD1 identical over 7 bases. V shed 6 bases, J shed 5 bases, and the junction held 6 bases outside the gene matches. CDR3 length: 13 residues. Germline assignment: CDR1 KGHSH and CDR2 LQKENI. For the CDR3, the DNA is TGTGCCAGCTCTCCGGACAGGCTTTATGGCTACACCTTC. Protein sequence: CASSPDRLYGYTF.

The rearrangement uses TRBV6-5 and TRBJ2-5, with D possibly matching TRBD1 (5 bases). The J call is uncertain, as TRBJ2-7 better fits the DNA end. The CDR3 sequence is 13 residues long. Germline V CDR1 and CDR2: MNHEY, SVGAGI. The CDR3 DNA reads TGTGCCAGCAGTTATAGACAGTTATACGAGCAGTACTTC. Its protein product is CASSYRQLYEQYF.

This clone appeared once. The chain has TRBV6-5 and TRBJ1-6; tentatively, D is TRBD1 (6 bases). This CDR3 contains 13 residues. V was trimmed by 4 bases and J by 10 bases, leaving 11 bases between them. Germline CDR1 MNHEY, CDR2 SVGAGI. The CDR3 loop is CASSWEGGSPLHF. The CDR3 DNA sequence: TGTGCCAGCAGTTGGGAAGGGGGATCACCCCTCCACTTT.

This sequence joins TRBV11-2 and TRBJ2-7; TRBD1 matches at 8 bases. The CDR3 runs 15 residues. The germline CDR1 and CDR2 sequences are SGHAT and FQNNGV. The junction had 6 bases not matched to a gene; V was cut back by 5 bases and J by 0 bases. DNA of the CDR3: TGTGCCAGCAGCGCCTACAGGGGGAGCTCCTACGAGCAGTACTTC. The encoded protein is CASSAYRGSSYEQYF.

The chain links TRBV28 to TRBJ1-5; TRBD1 might be the D (5 bases). Trimming removed 5 bases from V and 4 bases from J, with 9 bases in between. The CDR3 has 13 residues. CDR1 MDHEN and CDR2 SYDVKM come from the germline V gene. CDR3 sequence reads: CASSPYRNQPQHF. As DNA, the CDR3 is TGTGCCAGCAGTCCCTACAGGAATCAGCCCCAGCATTTT. The whole variable domain, remainder taken from reference TRBV28 and TRBJ1-5, is DVKVTQSSRYLVKRTGEKVFLECVQDMDHENMFWYRQDPGLGLRLIYFSYDVKMKEKGDIPEGYSVSREKKERFSLILESASTNQTSMYLCASSPYRNQPQHFGDGTRLSIL.

The CDR3 sequence is CASSPQGLDQPQHF. CDR3 coding DNA: TGTGCCAGCAGTCCCCAGGGTCTGGATCAGCCCCAGCATTTT. The genes are TRBV6-6 and TRBJ1-5, with D possibly being TRBD1 (5 bases). From germline, CDR1 is MNHNY and CDR2 SVGAGI (reference sequence). Trimming stripped 5 bases from V and 5 bases from J, with 13 bases between. The CDR3 length is 14 residues.

The rearrangement joins TRBV11-3 to TRBJ2-1, with TRBD2 matching over 9 bases. Germline loops: CDR1 SGHNT, CDR2 YENEEA. With 1 base clipped from V and 4 bases from J, the junction kept 2 bases outside the gene matches. The CDR3 is 15 residues long. The CDR3 coding sequence is TGTGCCAGCAGCTTAGCTAGCGGGGTTTACAATGAGCAGTTCTTC. Amino acid sequence: CASSLASGVYNEQFF. Based on the CDR3 plus reference TRBV11-3 and TRBJ2-1, the full variable domain is EAGVVQSPRYKIIEKKQPVAFWCNPISGHNTLYWYLQNLGQGPELLIRYENEEAVDDSQLPKDRFSAERLKGVDSTLKIQPAELGDSAVYLCASSLASGVYNEQFFGPGTRLTVL.

The chain combines TRBV29-1 with TRBJ2-7; 7 bases are shared with TRBD1. This CDR3 region has 12 residues. V lost 6 bases to trimming and J lost 2 bases; unmatched junction nucleotides: 4. Germline V gene data show CDR1 as SQVTM and CDR2 as ANQGSEA. The CDR3 region is CSVQGQTYEQYF. For the CDR3, the DNA is TGCAGCGTACAGGGGCAAACCTACGAGCAGTACTTC.

This clone has just one count. The chain joins TRBV6-6 to TRBJ2-7; D call uncertain. The germline gives CDR1 MNHNY, CDR2 SVGAGI (reference sequence). V gave up 2 bases and J gave up 0 bases, with 5 bases separating them. CDR3 length: 13 amino acids. The CDR3 nucleotides are TGTGCCAGCAGTTACGGCCACTCCTACGAGCAGTACTTC. This sequence encodes CASSYGHSYEQYF.

The rearrangement joins TRBV7-2 to TRBJ2-5, with TRBD2 matching over 12 bases. The J call may be in error: the DNA end matches TRBJ2-7 better. This CDR3 is built from 14 residues. Germline-derived CDR1 and CDR2 are SGHTA and FQGNSA. The CDR3 sequence: CASSWGTSGFEQYF. Written as DNA, the CDR3 is TGTGCCAGCAGCTGGGGGACTAGCGGGTTCGAGCAGTACTTC.

This chain uses TRBV28 with TRBJ2-7; TRBD1 matches 7 bases. The V gene's germline CDR1 is MDHEN and CDR2 SYDVKM. With V trimmed by 7 bases and J by 0 bases, 12 bases remained unmatched. This CDR3 is 16 amino acids long. CDR3 residues: CASNTFRDRTSYEQYF. As DNA, the CDR3 is TGTGCCAGCAACACCTTCCGGGACAGAACCTCCTACGAGCAGTACTTC.

The chain has TRBV9 and TRBJ1-3, with D hard to call. V was cut by 7 bases and J by 0 bases, with 8 bases left in between. The CDR3 runs 13 residues. CDR1 and CDR2 from the germline V gene are SGDLS and YYNGEE. CDR3 amino acids: CASGHSSGNTIYF. CDR3 DNA: TGTGCCAGCGGCCATTCCTCTGGAAACACCATATATTTT.